This TCR beta chain was identified during a study of neurological immune-mediated disorders. Sorted libraries were derived from 1 million CD4+ or CD8+ T cells. This CDR3 region has 14 residues. Germline CDR1 is KGHSH and CDR2 is LQKENI. V was cut by 3 bases and J by 10 bases, with 18 bases left in between. TCRdb independently ran MiXCR on the 5' RACE reads; one entry per CDR3 protein. This sample yields tens of thousands of distinct CDR3 sequences, of which roughly 6.9% are seen a single time; about 6% belongs to the top ten. The receptor was derived from a man in his forties or fifties in good health. Specimen: CD4+ T cells from blood. The V and J genes are TRBV18 and TRBJ1-1; TRBD1 is a possible D gene (5 bases). CDR3 DNA: TGTGCCAGCTCACCTCGGCAGGGTGAAGGTTCAGCTTTCTTT. The encoded protein is CASSPRQGEGSAFF.